Reported below is one TCR beta chain. The sample comes from a study of cytotoxic CD8 clonotypes in ibrutinib-treated CLL. The wider study: Partial responders about 24, complete 2; around twelve progressed and about 14 stayed in remission by median around 6 years.

Produced via immunoSEQ multiplex PCR; TCRdb's table is partial and in-frame only. There are fewer than 400,000 clones in the sample; over 55% occur only once, and roughly 6.3% lies in the top ten. Trimming at V came to 0 bases and at J to 8 bases, leaving 8 bases not matched to a gene. The germline gives CDR1 SGHTA, CDR2 FQGNSA. CDR3 length: 15 residues. The sequenced sample was PBMCs, obtained after 36 months of ibrutinib treatment. V and J are TRBV7-2 and TRBJ2-3, with 7 bases matching TRBD1. This TCR was sampled from a human donor with chronic lymphocytic leukemia. The CDR3 region is CASSLASRGPATQYF. The CDR3 coding sequence is TGTGCCAGCAGCTTAGCGTCAAGGGGGCCGGCTACGCAGTATTTT.